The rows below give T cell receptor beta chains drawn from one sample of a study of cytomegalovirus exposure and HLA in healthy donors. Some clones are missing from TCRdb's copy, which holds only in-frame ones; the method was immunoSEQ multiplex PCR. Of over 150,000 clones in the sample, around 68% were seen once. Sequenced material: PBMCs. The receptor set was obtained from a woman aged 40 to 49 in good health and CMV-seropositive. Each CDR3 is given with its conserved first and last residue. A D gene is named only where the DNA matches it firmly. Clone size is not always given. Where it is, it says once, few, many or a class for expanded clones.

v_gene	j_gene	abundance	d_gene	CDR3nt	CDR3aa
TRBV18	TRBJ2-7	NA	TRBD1	TGTGCCACCGTAGAATACAGGGGGAACGAGCAGTACTTC	CATVEYRGNEQYF
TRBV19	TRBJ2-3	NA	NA	TGTGCCAGTAGTATCGGGGTCGTAGCGGATACGCAGTATTTT	CASSIGVVADTQYF
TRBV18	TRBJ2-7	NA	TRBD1	TGTGCCAGCTCTCTTAACAGGGGGCTCTCCTACGAGCAGTACTTC	CASSLNRGLSYEQYF
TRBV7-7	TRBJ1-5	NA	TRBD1	TGTGCTAGCAGCTCCACGACAGGGGCAGATACGCAGCATTTT	CASSSTTGADTQHF
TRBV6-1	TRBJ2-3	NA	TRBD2	TGTGCCAGCACCACCGGGACTAGCCTGACAGATACGCAGTATTTT	CASTTGTSLTDTQYF
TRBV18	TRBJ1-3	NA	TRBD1	TGTGCCAGCTCACCTCCAAGAGGGACAGACGGAAACACCATATATTTT	CASSPPRGTDGNTIYF
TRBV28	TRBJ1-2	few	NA	TGTGCCAGCGGAAAGACGGGGTATGGCTACACCTTC	CASGKTGYGYTF
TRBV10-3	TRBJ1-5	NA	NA	TGTGCCATCAGCCCCTCTTCGACCGGGTATAGCAATCAGCCCCAGCATTTT	CAISPSSTGYSNQPQHF
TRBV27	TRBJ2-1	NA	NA	TGTGCCAGCAGTTTAGGCGAGGTCGGGGTCAATGAGCAGTTCTTC	CASSLGEVGVNEQFF
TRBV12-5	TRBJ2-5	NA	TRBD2	TGTGCTAGTGGTCTCCTAGCGGGGGGGCTAGAGACCCAGTACTTC	CASGLLAGGLETQYF
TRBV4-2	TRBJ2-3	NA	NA	TGTGCCAGCAGCCAAGCATATCAGGGGGGAGCAGATACGCAGTATTTT	CASSQAYQGGADTQYF
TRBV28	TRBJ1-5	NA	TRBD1	TGTGCCAGCCAAACCGGGACAGGGTATCATCAGCCCCAGCATTTT	CASQTGTGYHQPQHF
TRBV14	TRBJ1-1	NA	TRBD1	TGTGCCAGCAGTCGACAGGGGAACACTGAAGCTTTCTTT	CASSRQGNTEAFF
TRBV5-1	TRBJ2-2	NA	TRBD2	TGCGCCAGCAGCGGGACTAGCGGGGGCGCGAACACCGGGGAGCTGTTTTTT	CASSGTSGGANTGELFF
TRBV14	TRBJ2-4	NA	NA	TGTGCCAGCAGCCAAGATCTGAGGCAGGGTTACATTCAGTACTTC	CASSQDLRQGYIQYF
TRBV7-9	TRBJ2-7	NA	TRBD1	TGTGCCAGCAGCGAGACAGGGGACGAGCAGTACTTC	CASSETGDEQYF
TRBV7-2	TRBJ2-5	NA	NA	TGTGCCAGCAGCATACAGGGTGGCGAGACCCAGTACTTC	CASSIQGGETQYF
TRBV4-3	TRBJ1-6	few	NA	TGCGCCAGCAGCCAAATATACCGGGGCTCCTATAATTCACCCCTCCACTTT	CASSQIYRGSYNSPLHF
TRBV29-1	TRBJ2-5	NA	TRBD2	TGCAGCGTTGGGCCAGCGGGGGGTGAAGAGACCCAGTACTTC	CSVGPAGGEETQYF
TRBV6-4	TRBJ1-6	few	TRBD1	TGTGCCAGCAGGGATGGGACAGCTAATTCACCCCTCCACTTT	CASRDGTANSPLHF
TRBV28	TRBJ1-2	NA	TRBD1	TGTGCCAGCAGTTTCGACGGGACAGGACGTGACTACCCCTTC	CASSFDGTGRDYPF
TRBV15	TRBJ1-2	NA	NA	TGTGCCACCAGCAGAGATCTTGGGGCGTCTAACTATGGCTACACCTTC	CATSRDLGASNYGYTF
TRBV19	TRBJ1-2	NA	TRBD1	TGTGCCAGTAGTCTAAGGGACAGGGGACCGCCTTATGGCTACACCTTC	CASSLRDRGPPYGYTF
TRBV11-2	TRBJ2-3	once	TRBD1	TGTGCCAGCAGCCCCAGGACAGGTTCGTCCGGTACGCAGTATTTT	CASSPRTGSSGTQYF
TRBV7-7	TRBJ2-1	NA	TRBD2	TGTGCTAGCAGCTTACATGCGGGGGTTGGCAATGAGCAGTTCTTC	CASSLHAGVGNEQFF
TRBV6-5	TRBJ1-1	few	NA	TGTGCCAGCACCCCGACAGGACGCACTGAAGCTTTCTTT	CASTPTGRTEAFF
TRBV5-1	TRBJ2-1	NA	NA	TGCGCCAGCAGCTTCCGGGACAACTCCTACAATGAGCAGTTCTTC	CASSFRDNSYNEQFF
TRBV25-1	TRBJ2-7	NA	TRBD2	TGTGCCAGCAGCGTAGCGGGGGAGCAGTACTTC	CASSVAGEQYF
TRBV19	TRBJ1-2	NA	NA	TGTGCCAGTAGTAATGACGGGAACTATGGCTACACCTTC	CASSNDGNYGYTF
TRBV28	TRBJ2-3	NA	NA	TGTGCCAGCACCACGCGAATCTTCGGTACGCAGTATTTT	CASTTRIFGTQYF
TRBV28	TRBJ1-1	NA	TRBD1	TGTGCCAGCAGCGGACAGGGGGCGAATACGAACACTGAAGCTTTCTTT	CASSGQGANTNTEAFF
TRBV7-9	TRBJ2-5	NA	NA	TGTGCCAGCAGCTTAAGGGGGGCGGGAGCCCAAGAGACCCAGTACTTC	CASSLRGAGAQETQYF
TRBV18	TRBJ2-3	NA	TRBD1	TGTGCCAGCTCACCGCCGCGACAGGGGAGCACAGATACGCAGTATTTT	CASSPPRQGSTDTQYF
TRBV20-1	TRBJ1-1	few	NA	TGCAGTGTTGAGGACTACACTGAAGCTTTCTTT	CSVEDYTEAFF
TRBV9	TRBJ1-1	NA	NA	TGTGCCAGCAGCGTAGGACCAGGGCAGAACACTGAAGCTTTCTTT	CASSVGPGQNTEAFF
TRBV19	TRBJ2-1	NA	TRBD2	TGTGCCAGTAGCCACACTAGCGGGGGATACAATGAGCAGTTCTTC	CASSHTSGGYNEQFF
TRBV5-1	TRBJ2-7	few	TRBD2	TGCGCCAGCAGCTTCGGGACTAGCGGGAGGCATCTGGGAGAGCAGTACTTC	CASSFGTSGRHLGEQYF
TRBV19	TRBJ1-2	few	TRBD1	TGTGCCAGTAGTGTCGAAGAAGTACGACTCGGGACAGGACCCTATGGCTACACCTTC	CASSVEEVRLGTGPYGYTF
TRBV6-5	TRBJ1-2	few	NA	TGTGCCAGCAGTTACTCGATGTCACAGTTACTCTATGGCTACCCCTTC	CASSYSMSQLLYGYPF
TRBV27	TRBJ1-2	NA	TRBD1	TGTGCCAGCACAGACAGGGGAGTCGGAGGCTACACCTTC	CASTDRGVGGYTF
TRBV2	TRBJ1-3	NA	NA	TGTGCCAGCCGGGAGGGGCTCACTGGAAACACCATATATTTT	CASREGLTGNTIYF
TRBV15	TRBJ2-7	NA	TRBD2	TGTGCCACCAGCAGAGATAAATACGGGACTAGCTACGAGCAGTACTTC	CATSRDKYGTSYEQYF
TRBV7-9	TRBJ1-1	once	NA	TGTGCCAGCAGCTTAGTCAGGGAAGGGACTGAAGCTTTCTTT	CASSLVREGTEAFF
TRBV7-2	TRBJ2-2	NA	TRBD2	TGTGCCAGCAGCTTAGCTCCAGCGGGAGGGCCAAAGAACCGGGAGCTGTTTTTT	CASSLAPAGGPKNRELFF
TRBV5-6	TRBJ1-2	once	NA	TGTGCCAGCAGCCCCCTTGAGGTAGGGGGACGGGGCTACACCTTC	CASSPLEVGGRGYTF
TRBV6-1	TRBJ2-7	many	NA	TGTGCCAGTAGTGAATCTGCCTACGGGCAGTACTTC	CASSESAYGQYF
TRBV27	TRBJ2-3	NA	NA	TGTGCCAGCAGTTCCCCCAGGGGCTCCGGTCACACAGATACGCAGTATTTT	CASSSPRGSGHTDTQYF
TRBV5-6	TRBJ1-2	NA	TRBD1	TGTGCCAGCAGGGATACAGGGGACTACACCTTC	CASRDTGDYTF
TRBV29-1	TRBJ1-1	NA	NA	TGCAGCGTTGGACTCCCGAACACTGAAGCTTTCTTT	CSVGLPNTEAFF